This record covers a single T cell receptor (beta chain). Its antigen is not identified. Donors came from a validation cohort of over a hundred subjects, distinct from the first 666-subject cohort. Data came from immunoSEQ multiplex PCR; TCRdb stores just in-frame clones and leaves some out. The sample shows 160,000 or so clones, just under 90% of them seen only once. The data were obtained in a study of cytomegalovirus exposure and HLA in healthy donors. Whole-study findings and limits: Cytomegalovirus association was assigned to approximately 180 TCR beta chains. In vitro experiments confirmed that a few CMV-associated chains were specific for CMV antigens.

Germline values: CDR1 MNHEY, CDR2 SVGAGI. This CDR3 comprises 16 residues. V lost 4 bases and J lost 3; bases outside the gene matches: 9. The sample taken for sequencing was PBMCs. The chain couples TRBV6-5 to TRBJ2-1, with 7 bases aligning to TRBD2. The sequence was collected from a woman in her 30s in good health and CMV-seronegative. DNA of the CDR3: TGTGCCAGCAGTTTACCCTCTCCGGGGGGCTACAATGAGCAGTTCTTC. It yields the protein CASSLPSPGGYNEQFF.